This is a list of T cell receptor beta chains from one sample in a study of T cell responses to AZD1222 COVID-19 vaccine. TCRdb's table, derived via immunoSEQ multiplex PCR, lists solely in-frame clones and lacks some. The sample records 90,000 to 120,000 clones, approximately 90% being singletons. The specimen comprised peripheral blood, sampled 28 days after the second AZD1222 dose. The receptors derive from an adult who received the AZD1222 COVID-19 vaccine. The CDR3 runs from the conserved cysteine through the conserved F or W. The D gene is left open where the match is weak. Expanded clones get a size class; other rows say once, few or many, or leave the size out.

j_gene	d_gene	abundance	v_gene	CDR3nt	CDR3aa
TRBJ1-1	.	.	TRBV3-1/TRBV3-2	TGTGCCAGCAGCCAAGCTGTCAACACTGAAGCTTTCTTT	CASSQAVNTEAFF
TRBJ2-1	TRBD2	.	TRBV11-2	TGTGCCAGCACCCCAGAGGGCGGGAGGTACCTCAACAATGAGCAGTTCTTC	CASTPEGGRYLNNEQFF
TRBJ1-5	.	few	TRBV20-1	TGCAGTGCTAAGGGACATCAGCCCCAGCATTTT	CSAKGHQPQHF
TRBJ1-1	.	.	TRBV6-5	TGTGCCAGCAGGAATGGGTATATGAACACTGAAGCTTTCTTT	CASRNGYMNTEAFF
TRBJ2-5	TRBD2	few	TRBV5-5	TGTGCCAGCAGCTTGGCGGGAGGTAGTGAGACCCAGTACTTC	CASSLAGGSETQYF
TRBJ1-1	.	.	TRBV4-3	TGCGCCAGCAGCCAAGATCTCGCAGGGACCACTGAAGCTTTCTTT	CASSQDLAGTTEAFF
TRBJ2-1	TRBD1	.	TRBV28	TGTGCCAGCGGACAGGGGGCGAACAATGAGCAGTTCTTC	CASGQGANNEQFF
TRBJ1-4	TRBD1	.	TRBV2	TGTGCCAGCAGTGAAGCGCGACAGGGGGCAGCTAATGAAAAACTGTTTTTT	CASSEARQGAANEKLFF
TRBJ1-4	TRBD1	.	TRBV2	TGTGCCAGCAGAGGACAGGGGGCTGGAGAAAAACTGTTTTTT	CASRGQGAGEKLFF
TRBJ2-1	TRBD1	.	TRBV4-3	TGCGCCAGCAGCCAAGGGACAGGGAAGTACAATGAGCAGTTCTTC	CASSQGTGKYNEQFF